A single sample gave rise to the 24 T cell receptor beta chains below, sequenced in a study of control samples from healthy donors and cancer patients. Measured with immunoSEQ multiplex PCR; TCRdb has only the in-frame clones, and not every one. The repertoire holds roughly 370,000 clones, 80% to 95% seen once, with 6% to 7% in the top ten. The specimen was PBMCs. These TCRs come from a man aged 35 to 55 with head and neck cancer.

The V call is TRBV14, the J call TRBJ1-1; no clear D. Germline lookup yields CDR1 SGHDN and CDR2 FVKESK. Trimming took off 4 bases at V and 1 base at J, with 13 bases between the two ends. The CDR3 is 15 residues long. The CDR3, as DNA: TGTGCCAGCAGCCGCGGACGCCTACAGAACACTGAAGCTTTCTTT. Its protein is CASSRGRLQNTEAFF.

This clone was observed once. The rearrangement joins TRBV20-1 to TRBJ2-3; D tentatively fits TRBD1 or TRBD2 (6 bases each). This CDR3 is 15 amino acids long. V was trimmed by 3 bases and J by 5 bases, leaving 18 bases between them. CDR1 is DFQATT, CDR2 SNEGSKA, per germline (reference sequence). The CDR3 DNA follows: TGCAGTGCTAGTGAGGGGGGCGGGGCCGTAGATACGCAGTATTTT. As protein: CSASEGGGAVDTQYF.

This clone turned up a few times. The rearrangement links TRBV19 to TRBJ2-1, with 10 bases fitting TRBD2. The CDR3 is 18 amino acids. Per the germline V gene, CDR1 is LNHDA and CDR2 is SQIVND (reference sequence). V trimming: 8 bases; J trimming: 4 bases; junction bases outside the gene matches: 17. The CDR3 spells CASRRTSGSGSPYNEQFF. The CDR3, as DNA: TGTGCCAGTCGTAGGACTAGCGGCAGTGGAAGCCCTTACAATGAGCAGTTCTTC.

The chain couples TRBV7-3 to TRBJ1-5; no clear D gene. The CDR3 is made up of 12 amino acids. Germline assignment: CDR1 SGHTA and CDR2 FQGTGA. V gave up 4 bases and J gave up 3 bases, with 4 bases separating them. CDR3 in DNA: TGTGCCAGCAGCTCGATCAATCAGCCCCAGCATTTT. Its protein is CASSSINQPQHF.

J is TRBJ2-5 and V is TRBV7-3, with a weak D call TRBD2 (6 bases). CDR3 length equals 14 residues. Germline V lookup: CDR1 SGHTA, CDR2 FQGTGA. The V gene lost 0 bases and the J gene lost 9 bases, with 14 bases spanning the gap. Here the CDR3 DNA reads TGTGCCAGCAGCTTAACGGGGATAGCGGAACCCCAGTACTTC. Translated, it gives CASSLTGIAEPQYF.

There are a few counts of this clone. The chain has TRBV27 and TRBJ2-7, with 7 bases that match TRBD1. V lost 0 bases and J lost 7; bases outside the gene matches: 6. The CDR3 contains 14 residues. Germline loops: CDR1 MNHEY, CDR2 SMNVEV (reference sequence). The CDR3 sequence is CASSLSPTGREQYF. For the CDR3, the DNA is TGTGCCAGCAGTTTATCCCCGACAGGGCGGGAGCAGTACTTC.

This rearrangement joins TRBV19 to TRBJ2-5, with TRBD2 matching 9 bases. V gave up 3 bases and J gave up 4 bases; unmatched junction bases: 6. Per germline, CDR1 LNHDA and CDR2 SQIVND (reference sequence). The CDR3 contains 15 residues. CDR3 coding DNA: TGTGCCAGTAGTATTAGGCGGGAGGGCCGAGAGACCCAGTACTTC. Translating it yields CASSIRREGRETQYF.

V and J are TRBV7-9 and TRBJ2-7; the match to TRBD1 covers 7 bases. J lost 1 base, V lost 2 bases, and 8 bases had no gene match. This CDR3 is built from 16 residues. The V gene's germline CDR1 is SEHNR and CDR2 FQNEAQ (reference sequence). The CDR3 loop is CASSLSADRFSYEQYF. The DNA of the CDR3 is TGTGCCAGCAGCTTATCCGCGGACAGGTTTTCCTACGAGCAGTACTTC.

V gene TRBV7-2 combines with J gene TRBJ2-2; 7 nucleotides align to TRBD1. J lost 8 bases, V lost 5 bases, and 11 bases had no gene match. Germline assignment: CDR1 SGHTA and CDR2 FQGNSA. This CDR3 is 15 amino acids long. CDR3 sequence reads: CASSLLTGMLGELFF. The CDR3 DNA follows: TGTGCCAGCAGCCTGCTGACAGGGATGTTGGGGGAGCTGTTTTTT.

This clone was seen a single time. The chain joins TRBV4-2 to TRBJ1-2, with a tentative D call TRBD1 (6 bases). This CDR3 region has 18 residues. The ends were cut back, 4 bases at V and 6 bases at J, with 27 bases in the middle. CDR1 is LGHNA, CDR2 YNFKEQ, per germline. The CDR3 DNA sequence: TGTGCCAGCAGCCCGCGCCTCGCCAGGGGCGGCAGCAAAGATGGCTACACCTTC. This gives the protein CASSPRLARGGSKDGYTF.

The CDR3, as DNA: TGTGCCACCAGTGATCCCGGTGGAGGCTACACCTTC. Encoded protein: CATSDPGGGYTF. This chain uses TRBV24-1 with TRBJ1-2; D is uncertain. The germline V gene encodes CDR1 KGHDR and CDR2 SFDVKD. Trimming stripped 3 bases from V and 8 bases from J, with 9 bases between. CDR3 size: 12 residues.

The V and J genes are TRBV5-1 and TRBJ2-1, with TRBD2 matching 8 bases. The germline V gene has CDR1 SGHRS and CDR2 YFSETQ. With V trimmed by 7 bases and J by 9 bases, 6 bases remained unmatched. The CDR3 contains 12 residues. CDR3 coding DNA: TGCGCCAGCGGACATAGCGGGATTGAGCAGTTCTTC. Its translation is CASGHSGIEQFF. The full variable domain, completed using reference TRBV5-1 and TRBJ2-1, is KAGVTQTPRYLIKTRGQQVTLSCSPISGHRSVSWYQQTPGQGLQFLFEYFSETQRNKGNFPGRFSGRQFSNSRSEMNVSTLELGDSALYLCASGHSGIEQFFGPGTRLTVL.

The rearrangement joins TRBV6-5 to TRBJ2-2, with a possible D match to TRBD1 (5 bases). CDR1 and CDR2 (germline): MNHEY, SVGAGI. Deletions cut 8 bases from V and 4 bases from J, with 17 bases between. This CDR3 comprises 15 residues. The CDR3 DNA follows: TGTGCCAGCCCCCTCAGGGAAGTGGGCACCGGGGAGCTGTTTTTT. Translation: CASPLREVGTGELFF.

CDR3 DNA: TGTGCCAGCAGCTTATTTGGGAGCGCAGATACGCAGTATTTT. It encodes CASSLFGSADTQYF. The chain links TRBV7-3 to TRBJ2-3; a weak D match, TRBD2 (5 bases). The V end lost 2 bases, the J end lost 4 bases, and 10 bases lay between the germline ends. CDR3 length: 14 amino acids. From germline, CDR1 is SGHTA and CDR2 FQGTGA. The full variable domain, completed using reference TRBV7-3 and TRBJ2-3, is GAGVSQTPSNKVTEKGKYVELRCDPISGHTALYWYRQSLGQGPEFLIYFQGTGAADDSGLPNDRFFAVRPEGSVSTLKIQRTERGDSAVYLCASSLFGSADTQYFGPGTRLTVL.

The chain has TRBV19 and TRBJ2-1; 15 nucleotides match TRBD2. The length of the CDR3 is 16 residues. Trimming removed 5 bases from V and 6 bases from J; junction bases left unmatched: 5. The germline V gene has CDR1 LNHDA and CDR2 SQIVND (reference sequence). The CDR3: CASSLRTSGGVNEQFF. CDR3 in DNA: TGTGCCAGTAGTTTGAGGACTAGCGGGGGGGTCAATGAGCAGTTCTTC.

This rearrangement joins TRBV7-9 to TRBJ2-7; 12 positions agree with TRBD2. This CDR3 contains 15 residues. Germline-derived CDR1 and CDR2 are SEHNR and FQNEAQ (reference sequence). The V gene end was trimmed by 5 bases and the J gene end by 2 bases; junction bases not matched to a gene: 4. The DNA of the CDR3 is TGTGCCAGCAGCGATGGACTAGCGGGACCCTACGAGCAGTACTTC. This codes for CASSDGLAGPYEQYF.

The DNA for the CDR3 is TGTGCCAGCAGCTCCGGGACTAGCGGGGGGCCAGAGACCCAGTACTTC. Encoded protein: CASSSGTSGGPETQYF. This chain connects TRBV5-4 to TRBJ2-5, with 15 bases aligning to TRBD2. V gave up 3 bases and J gave up 4 bases; unmatched junction bases: 4. This CDR3 is built from 16 residues. Per the germline V gene, CDR1 is SGHNT and CDR2 is YYREEE (reference sequence).

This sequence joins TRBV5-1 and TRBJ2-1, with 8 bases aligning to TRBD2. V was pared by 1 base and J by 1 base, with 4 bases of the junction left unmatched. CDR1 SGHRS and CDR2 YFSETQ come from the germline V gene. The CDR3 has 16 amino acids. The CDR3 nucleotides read TGCGCCAGCAGCTTGCGAGCGGGAGATTCCTACAATGAGCAGTTCTTC. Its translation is CASSLRAGDSYNEQFF.

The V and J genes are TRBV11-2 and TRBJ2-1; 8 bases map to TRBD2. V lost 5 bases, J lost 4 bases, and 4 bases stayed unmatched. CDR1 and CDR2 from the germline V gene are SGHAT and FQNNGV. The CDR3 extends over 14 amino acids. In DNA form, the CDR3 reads TGTGCCAGCAGCATTAGCGGGACTTACAATGAGCAGTTCTTC. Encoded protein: CASSISGTYNEQFF.

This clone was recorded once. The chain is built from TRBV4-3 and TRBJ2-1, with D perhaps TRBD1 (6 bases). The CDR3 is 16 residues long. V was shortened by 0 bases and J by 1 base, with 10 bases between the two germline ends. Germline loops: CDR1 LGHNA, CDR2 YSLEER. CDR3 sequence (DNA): TGCGCCAGCAGCCAAGACACAGGGTATTCCTACAATGAGCAGTTCTTC. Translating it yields CASSQDTGYSYNEQFF.

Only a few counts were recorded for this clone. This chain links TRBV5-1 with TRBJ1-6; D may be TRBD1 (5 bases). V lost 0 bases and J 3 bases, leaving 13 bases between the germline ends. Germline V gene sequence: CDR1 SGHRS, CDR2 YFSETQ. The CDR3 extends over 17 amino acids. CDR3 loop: CASSLARGQGYNSPLHF. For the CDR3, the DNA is TGCGCCAGCAGCTTGGCCCGCGGGCAGGGCTATAATTCACCCCTCCACTTT.

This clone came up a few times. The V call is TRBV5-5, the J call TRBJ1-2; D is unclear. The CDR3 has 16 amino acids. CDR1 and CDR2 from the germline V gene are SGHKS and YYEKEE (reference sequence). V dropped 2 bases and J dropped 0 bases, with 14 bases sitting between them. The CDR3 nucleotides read TGTGCCAGCAGCTTAATCCCGACGGTTGCTAACTATGGCTACACCTTC. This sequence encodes CASSLIPTVANYGYTF.

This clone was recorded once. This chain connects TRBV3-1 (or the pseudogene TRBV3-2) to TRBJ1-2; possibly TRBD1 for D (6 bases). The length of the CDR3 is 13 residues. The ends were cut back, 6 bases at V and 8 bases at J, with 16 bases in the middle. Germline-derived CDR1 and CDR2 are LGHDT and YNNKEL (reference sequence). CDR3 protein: CASRPAGDGGYTF. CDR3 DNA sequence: TGTGCCAGCAGACCGGCAGGGGACGGCGGCTACACCTTC.

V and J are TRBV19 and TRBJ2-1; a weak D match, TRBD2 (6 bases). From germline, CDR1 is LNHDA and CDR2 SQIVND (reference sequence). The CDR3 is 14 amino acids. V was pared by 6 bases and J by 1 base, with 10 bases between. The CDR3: CASSRRGSYNEQFF. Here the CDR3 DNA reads TGTGCCAGTAGCCGTCGGGGGTCCTACAATGAGCAGTTCTTC.